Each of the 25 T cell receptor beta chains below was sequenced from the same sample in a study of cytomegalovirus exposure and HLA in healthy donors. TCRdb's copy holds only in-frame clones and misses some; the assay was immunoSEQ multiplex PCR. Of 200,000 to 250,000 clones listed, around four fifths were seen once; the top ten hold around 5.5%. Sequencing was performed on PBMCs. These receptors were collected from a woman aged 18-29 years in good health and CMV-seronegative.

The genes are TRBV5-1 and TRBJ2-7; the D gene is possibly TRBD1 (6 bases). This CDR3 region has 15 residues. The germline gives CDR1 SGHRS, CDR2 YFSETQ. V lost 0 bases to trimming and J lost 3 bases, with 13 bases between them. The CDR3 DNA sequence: TGCGCCAGCAGCTTGGCCGCACAGGGTATCTACGAGCAGTACTTC. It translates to CASSLAAQGIYEQYF.

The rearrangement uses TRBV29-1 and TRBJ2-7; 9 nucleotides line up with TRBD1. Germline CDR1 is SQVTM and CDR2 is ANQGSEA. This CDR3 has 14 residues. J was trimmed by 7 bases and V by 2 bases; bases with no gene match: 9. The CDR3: CSVESGTGSREQYF. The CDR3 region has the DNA TGCAGCGTTGAATCCGGGACAGGGTCTCGGGAGCAGTACTTC.

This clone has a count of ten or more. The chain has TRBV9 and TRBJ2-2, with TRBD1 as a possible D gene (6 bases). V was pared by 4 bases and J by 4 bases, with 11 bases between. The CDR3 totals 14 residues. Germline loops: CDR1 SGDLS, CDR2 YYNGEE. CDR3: CASSRQGSTGELFF. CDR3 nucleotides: TGTGCCAGCAGCCGTCAGGGGAGCACCGGGGAGCTGTTTTTT. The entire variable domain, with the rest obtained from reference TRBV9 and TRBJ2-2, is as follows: DSGVTQTPKHLITATGQRVTLRCSPRSGDLSVYWYQQSLDQGLQFLIQYYNGEERAKGNILERFSAQQFPDLHSELNLSSLELGDSALYFCASSRQGSTGELFFGEGSRLTVL.

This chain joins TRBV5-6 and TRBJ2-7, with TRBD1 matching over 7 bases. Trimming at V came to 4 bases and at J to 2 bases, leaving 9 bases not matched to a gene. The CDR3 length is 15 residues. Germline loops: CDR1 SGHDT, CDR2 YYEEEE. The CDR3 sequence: CASSAETGPPYEQYF. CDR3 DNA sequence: TGTGCCAGCAGCGCCGAGACAGGGCCGCCCTACGAGCAGTACTTC.

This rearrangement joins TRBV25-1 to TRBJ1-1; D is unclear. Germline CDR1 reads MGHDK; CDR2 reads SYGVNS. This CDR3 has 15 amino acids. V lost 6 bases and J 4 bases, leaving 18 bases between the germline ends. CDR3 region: CASSGRSGVVTEAFF. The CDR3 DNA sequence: TGTGCCAGCAGCGGGCGCAGCGGGGTCGTCACTGAAGCTTTCTTT.

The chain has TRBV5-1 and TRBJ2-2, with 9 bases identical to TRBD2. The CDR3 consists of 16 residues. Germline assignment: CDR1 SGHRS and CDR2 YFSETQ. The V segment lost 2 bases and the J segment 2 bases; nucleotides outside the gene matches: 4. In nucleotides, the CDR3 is TGCGCCAGCAGCTTCGTAGCGGGAGTTAACACCGGGGAGCTGTTTTTT. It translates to CASSFVAGVNTGELFF. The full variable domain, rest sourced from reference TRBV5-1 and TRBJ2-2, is KAGVTQTPRYLIKTRGQQVTLSCSPISGHRSVSWYQQTPGQGLQFLFEYFSETQRNKGNFPGRFSGRQFSNSRSEMNVSTLELGDSALYLCASSFVAGVNTGELFFGEGSRLTVL.

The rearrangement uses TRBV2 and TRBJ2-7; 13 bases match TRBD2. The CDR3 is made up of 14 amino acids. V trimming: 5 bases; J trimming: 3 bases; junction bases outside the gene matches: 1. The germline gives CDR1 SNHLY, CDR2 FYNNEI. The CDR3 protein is CASSRTSGSYEQYF. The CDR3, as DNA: TGTGCCAGCAGTCGGACTAGCGGGAGCTACGAGCAGTACTTC.

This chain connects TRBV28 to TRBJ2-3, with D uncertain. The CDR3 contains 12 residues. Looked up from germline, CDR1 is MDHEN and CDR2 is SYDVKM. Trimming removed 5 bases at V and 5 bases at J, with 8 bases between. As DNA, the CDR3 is TGTGCCAGCAGTCCACGGATAGATACGCAGTATTTT. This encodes CASSPRIDTQYF.

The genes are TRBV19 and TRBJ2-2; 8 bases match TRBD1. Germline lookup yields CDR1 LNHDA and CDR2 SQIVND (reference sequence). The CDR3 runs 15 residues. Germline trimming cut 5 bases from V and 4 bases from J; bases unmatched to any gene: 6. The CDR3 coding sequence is TGTGCCAGTAGTCCGCAGGACAGGGCCACCGGGGAGCTGTTTTTT. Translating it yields CASSPQDRATGELFF.

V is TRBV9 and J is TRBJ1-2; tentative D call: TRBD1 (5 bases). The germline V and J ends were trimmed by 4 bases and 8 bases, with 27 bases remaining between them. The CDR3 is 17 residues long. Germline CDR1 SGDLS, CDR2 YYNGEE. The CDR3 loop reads CASSFSAGKPFERGYTF. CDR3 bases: TGTGCCAGCAGCTTTAGCGCAGGGAAACCCTTTGAGAGGGGCTACACCTTC. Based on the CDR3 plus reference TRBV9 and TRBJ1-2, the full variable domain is DSGVTQTPKHLITATGQRVTLRCSPRSGDLSVYWYQQSLDQGLQFLIQYYNGEERAKGNILERFSAQQFPDLHSELNLSSLELGDSALYFCASSFSAGKPFERGYTFGSGTRLTVV.

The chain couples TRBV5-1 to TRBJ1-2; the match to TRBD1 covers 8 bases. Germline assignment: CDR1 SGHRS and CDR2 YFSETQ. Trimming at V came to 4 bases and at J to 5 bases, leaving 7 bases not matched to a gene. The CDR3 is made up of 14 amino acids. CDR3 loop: CASSPGGEGYGYTF. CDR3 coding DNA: TGCGCCAGCAGCCCAGGGGGCGAGGGGTATGGCTACACCTTC.

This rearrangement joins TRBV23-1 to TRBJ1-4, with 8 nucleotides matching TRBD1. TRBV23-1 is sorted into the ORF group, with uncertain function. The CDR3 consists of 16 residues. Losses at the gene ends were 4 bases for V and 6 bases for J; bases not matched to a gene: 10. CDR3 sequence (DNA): TGCGCCAGCAGTCCTCGGGACAGGTTTTGGTATGAAAAACTGTTTTTT. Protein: CASSPRDRFWYEKLFF.

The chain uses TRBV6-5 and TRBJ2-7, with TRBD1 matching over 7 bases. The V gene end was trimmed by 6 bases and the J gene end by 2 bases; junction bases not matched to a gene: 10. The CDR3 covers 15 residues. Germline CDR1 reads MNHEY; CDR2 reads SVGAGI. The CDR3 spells CASRTGDGVTYEQYF. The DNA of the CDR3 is TGTGCCAGCAGAACAGGGGATGGGGTAACCTACGAGCAGTACTTC.

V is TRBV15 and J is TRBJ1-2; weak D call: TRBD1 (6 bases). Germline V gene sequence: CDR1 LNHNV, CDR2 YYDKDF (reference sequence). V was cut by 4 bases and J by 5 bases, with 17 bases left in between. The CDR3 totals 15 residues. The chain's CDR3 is CATSTGGGSPYGYTF. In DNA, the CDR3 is TGTGCCACCAGCACGGGGGGGGGCAGCCCATATGGCTACACCTTC.

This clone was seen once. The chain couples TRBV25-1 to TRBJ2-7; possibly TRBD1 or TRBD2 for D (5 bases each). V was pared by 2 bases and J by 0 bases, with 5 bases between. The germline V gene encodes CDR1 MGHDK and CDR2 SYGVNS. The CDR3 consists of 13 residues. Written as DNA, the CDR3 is TGTGCCAGCAGTGAAGGGGGCTCCTACGAGCAGTACTTC. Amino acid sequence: CASSEGGSYEQYF.

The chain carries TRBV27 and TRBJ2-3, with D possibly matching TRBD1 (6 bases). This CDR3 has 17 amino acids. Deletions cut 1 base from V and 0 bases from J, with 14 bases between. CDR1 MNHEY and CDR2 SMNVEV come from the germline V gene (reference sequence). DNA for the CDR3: TGTGCCAGCAGTTTATGGGTTGGGGGCCTCAGCACAGATACGCAGTATTTT. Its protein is CASSLWVGGLSTDTQYF.

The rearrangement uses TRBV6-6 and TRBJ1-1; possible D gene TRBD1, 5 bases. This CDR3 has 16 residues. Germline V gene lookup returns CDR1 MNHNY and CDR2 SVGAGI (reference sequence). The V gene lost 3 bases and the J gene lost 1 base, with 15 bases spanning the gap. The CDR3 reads CASSYPRGGSNTEAFF. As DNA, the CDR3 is TGTGCCAGCAGTTATCCCCGCGGGGGATCGAACACTGAAGCTTTCTTT.

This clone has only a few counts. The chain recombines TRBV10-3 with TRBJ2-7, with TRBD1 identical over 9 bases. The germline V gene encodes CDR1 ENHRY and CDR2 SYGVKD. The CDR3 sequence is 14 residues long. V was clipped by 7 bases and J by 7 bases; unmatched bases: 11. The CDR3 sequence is CAIMGVQGAREQYF. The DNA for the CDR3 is TGTGCCATCATGGGGGTACAGGGGGCTCGAGAGCAGTACTTC.

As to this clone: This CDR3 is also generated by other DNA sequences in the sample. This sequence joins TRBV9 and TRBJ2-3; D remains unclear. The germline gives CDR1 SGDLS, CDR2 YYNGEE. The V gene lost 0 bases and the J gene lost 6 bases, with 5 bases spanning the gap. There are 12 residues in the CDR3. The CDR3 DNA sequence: TGTGCCAGCAGCGTAGCCGAGGATACGCAGTATTTT. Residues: CASSVAEDTQYF.

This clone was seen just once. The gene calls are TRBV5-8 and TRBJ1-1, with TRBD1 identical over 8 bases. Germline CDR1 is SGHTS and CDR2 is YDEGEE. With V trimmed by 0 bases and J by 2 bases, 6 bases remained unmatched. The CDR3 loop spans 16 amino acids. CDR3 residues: CASSLASGGYNTEAFF. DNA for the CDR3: TGTGCCAGCAGCTTGGCTTCAGGGGGCTATAACACTGAAGCTTTCTTT.

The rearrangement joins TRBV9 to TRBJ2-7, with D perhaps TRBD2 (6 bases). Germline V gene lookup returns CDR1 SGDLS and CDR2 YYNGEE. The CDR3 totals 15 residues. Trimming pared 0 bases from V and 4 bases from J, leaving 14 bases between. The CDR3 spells CASSVDGGRIYEQYF. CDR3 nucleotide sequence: TGTGCCAGCAGCGTAGACGGGGGTCGGATTTACGAGCAGTACTTC.

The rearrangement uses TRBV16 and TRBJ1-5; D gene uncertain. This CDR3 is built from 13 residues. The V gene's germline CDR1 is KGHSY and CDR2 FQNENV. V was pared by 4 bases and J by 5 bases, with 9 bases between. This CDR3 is CASSPSRDQPQHF. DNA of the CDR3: TGTGCCAGCAGCCCTTCTAGGGATCAGCCCCAGCATTTT.

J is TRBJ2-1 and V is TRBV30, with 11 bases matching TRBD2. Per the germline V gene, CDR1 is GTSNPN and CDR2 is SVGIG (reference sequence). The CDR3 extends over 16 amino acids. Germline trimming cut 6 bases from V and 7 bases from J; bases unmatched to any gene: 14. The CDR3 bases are TGTGCCTGTCATGGGGTTAGCGGGAGGGCGGGTAATGAGCAGTTCTTC. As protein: CACHGVSGRAGNEQFF.

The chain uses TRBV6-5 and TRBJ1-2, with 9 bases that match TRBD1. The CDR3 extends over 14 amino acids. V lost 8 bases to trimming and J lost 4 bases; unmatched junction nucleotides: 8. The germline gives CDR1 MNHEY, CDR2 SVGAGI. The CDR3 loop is CASRDRDRSYGYTF. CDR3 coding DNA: TGTGCCAGCCGGGACAGGGATAGATCCTATGGCTACACCTTC.

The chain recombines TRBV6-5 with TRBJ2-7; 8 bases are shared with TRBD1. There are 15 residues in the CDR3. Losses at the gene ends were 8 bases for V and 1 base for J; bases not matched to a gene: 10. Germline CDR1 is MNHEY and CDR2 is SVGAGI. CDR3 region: CASRNYRGASYEQYF. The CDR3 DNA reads TGTGCCAGCCGCAACTACAGGGGGGCTTCCTACGAGCAGTACTTC.